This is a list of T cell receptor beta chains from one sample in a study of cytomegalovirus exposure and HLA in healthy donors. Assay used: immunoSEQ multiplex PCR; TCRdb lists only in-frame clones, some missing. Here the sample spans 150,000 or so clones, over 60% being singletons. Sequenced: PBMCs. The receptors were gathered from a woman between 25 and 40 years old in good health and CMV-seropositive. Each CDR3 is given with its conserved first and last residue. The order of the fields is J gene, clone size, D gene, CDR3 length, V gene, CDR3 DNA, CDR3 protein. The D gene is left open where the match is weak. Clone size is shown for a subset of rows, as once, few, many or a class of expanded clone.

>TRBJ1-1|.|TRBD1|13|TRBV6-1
TGTGCCAGCAGATCAAGGGGGCAAGGTGAAGCTTTCTTT
CASRSRGQGEAFF
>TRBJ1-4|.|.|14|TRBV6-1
TGTGCCAGCAGTATGGCGGGACGGAATGAAAAACTGTTTTTT
CASSMAGRNEKLFF
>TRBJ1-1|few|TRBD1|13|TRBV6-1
TGTGCCAGCATGAAACAGGGGTACACTGAAGCTTTCTTT
CASMKQGYTEAFF
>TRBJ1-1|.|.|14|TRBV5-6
TGTGCCAGCAGTGGGCGTATGGCTGGCACTGAAGCTTTCTTT
CASSGRMAGTEAFF
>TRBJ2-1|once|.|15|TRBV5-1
TGCGCCAGCAGCTTGGAACCCGCCACTTACAATGAGCAGTTCTTC
CASSLEPATYNEQFF
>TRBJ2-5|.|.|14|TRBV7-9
TGTGCCACCTCCGGACTGTCCTACCAAGAGACCCAGTACTTC
CATSGLSYQETQYF
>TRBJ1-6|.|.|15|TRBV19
TGTGCCAGTAATTGGGGAACAGGGTCAAGTTCACCCCTCCACTTT
CASNWGTGSSSPLHF
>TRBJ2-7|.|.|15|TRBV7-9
TGTGCCAGCAGCTTATTTGGGGGTAGCGGCTACGAGCAGTACTTC
CASSLFGGSGYEQYF
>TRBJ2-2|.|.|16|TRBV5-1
TGCGCCAGCAGCTTGGAATCAGGGGCTAACACCGGGGAGCTGTTTTTT
CASSLESGANTGELFF
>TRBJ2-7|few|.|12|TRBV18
TGTGCCAGCTCCCTCGATCGGGGAGAGCAGTACTTC
CASSLDRGEQYF
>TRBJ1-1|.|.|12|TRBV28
TGTGCCAGCAATGGGCTGAACACTGAAGCTTTCTTT
CASNGLNTEAFF
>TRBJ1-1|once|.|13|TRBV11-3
TGTGCCAGCAGCTTAGATGGGGAGTCCACAGCTTTCTTT
CASSLDGESTAFF
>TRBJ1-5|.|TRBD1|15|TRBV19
TGTGCCAGCCAGGGACAGGGGGCAAACAATCAGCCCCAGCATTTT
CASQGQGANNQPQHF
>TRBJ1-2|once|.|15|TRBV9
TGTGCCAGCAGCGTAGGAGAGGGAAGAGACTATGGCTACACCTTC
CASSVGEGRDYGYTF
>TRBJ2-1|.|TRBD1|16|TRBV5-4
TGTGCCAGCAGCTTGGTCCAGGGGGCGATTTTAGAGAAGCAGTTCTTC
CASSLVQGAILEKQFF
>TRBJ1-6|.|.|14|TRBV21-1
TGTGCCCCGCCCCAGGAAAACTATAATTCACCCCTCCACTTT
CAPPQENYNSPLHF
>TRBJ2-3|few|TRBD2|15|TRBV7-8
TGTGCCAGCTCCCCCCGGGAGGCTAGCACAGATACGCAGTATTTT
CASSPREASTDTQYF
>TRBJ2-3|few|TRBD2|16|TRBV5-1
TGCGCCAGCAGCCAAGGGACTAGCGGGGTCACAGATACGCAGTATTTT
CASSQGTSGVTDTQYF
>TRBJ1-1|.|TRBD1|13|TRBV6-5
TGTGCCAGCAGTCCGCAGGGGGCCACTGAAGCTTTCTTT
CASSPQGATEAFF
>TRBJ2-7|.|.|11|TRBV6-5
TGTGCCAGCTCAGGGAACTACGAGCAGTACTTC
CASSGNYEQYF
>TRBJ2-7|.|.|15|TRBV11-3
TGTGCCAGCAGCTTAGGTGAACAGGCAGACTACGAGCAGTACTTC
CASSLGEQADYEQYF
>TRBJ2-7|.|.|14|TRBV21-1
TGTGCCAGCAGCAATCGAACCAGGTACCACGAGCAGTACTTC
CASSNRTRYHEQYF
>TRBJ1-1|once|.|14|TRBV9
TGTGCCAGCAGTACTGACAGCCAGAACACTGAAGCTTTCTTT
CASSTDSQNTEAFF
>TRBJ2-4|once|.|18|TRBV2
TGTGCCAGCAGCCTTCCCACCCAACCAGGTCTAGCCAAAAACATTCAGTACTTC
CASSLPTQPGLAKNIQYF
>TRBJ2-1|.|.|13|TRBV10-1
TGCGCCAGCAGTGAGGCCAGGTACAATGAGCAGTTCTTC
CASSEARYNEQFF
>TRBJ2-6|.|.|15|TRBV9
TGTGCCAGCAGCGTTCGGGGTTCTGGGGCCAACGTCCTGACTTTC
CASSVRGSGANVLTF
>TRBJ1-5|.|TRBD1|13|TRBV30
TGTGCGGAGGGACAGGGGGACAATCAGCCCCAGCATTTT
CAEGQGDNQPQHF
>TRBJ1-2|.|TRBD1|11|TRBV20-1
TGCAGTGCTCAGACAGGGGTAAAGGTGACCTTC
CSAQTGVKVTF
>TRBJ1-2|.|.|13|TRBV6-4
TGTGCCAGCAGTGACTCGAACGCGTATGGCTACACCTTC
CASSDSNAYGYTF
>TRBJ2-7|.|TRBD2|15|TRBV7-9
TGTGCCAGCAGCTTAGTGGGACTAGCGGGAGCCGAGCAGTACTTC
CASSLVGLAGAEQYF
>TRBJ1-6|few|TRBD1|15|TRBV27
TGTGCCAGCAGTCCCCGGGACAGGCCTAATTCACCCCTCCACTTT
CASSPRDRPNSPLHF
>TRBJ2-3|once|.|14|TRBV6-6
TGTGCCAGCAGTTACTCGCAGGCCCCATGGCCGCAGTATTTT
CASSYSQAPWPQYF
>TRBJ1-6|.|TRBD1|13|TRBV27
TGTGCCAGCAGTCCGGGACAGGGTGGACCCCTCCACTTT
CASSPGQGGPLHF
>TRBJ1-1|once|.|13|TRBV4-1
TGCGCCAGCACCCAACGGGGGAACACTGAAGCTTTCTTT
CASTQRGNTEAFF
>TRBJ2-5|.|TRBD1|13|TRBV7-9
TGTGCCACCAGCCGGGACAGCCAAGAGACCCAGTACTTC
CATSRDSQETQYF
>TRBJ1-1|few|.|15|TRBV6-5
TGTGCCAGCAGTTATGTTCAGGGATTGAGCACTGAAGCTTTCTTT
CASSYVQGLSTEAFF
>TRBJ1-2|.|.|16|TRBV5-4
TGTGCCAGCAGCCTAGGGCCAACAGGGTTCAACTATGGCTACACCTTC
CASSLGPTGFNYGYTF
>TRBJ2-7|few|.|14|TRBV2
TGTGCCAGCAATAGAAGACAGAAGGCGAACGAGCAGTACTTC
CASNRRQKANEQYF
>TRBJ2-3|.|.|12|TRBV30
TGTGCCTGGAGTGTCCTCACAGATACGCAGTATTTT
CAWSVLTDTQYF
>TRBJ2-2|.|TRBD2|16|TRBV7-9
TGTGCCAGCAGCTTGGGGACTAGCGGCCTAACCGGGGAGCTGTTTTTT
CASSLGTSGLTGELFF
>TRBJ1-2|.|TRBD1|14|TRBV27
TGTGCCAGCAGTTTAAAGGGGGCTGACTATGGCTACACCTTC
CASSLKGADYGYTF
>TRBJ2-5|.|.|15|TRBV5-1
TGCGCCAGCAGCTGGGGGAGGTTGGGGCAAGAGACCCAGTACTTC
CASSWGRLGQETQYF
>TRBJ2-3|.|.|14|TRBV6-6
TGTGCCAGCAGTTACGGGCAAAACACAGATACGCAGTATTTT
CASSYGQNTDTQYF
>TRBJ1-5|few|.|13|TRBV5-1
TGCGCCAGCAGTTATGGAGATAATCAGCCCCAGCATTTT
CASSYGDNQPQHF
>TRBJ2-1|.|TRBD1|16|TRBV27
TGTGCCAGCAGTTTACTGGTCGGGCCAGGGGGCAAGGAGCAGTTCTTC
CASSLLVGPGGKEQFF
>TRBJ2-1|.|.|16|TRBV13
TGTGCCAGCAGCCCTAACGGTGGGAGCTCCTACAATGAGCAGTTCTTC
CASSPNGGSSYNEQFF
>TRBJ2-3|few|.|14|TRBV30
TGTGCCTGGAGTGTACTAGCCCCCGCGGGTACGCAGTATTTT
CAWSVLAPAGTQYF
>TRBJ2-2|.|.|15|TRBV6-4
TGTGCCAGCGGGAGAGAAGGGTGGTGCACCGGGGAGCTGTTTTTT
CASGREGWCTGELFF
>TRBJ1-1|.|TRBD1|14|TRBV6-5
TGTGCCAGCAGCCGAGGCGGGACAGGGGCTTCCAAAAAATTT
CASSRGGTGASKKF
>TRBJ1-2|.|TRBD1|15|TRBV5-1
TGCGCCAGCAGCTGGGACAGGGGGCGCGGAAATGGCTACACCTTC
CASSWDRGRGNGYTF
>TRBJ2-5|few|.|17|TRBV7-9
TGTGCCAGCAGCTTAGGGCTTGATACATCTGGCCAAGAGACCCAGTACTTC
CASSLGLDTSGQETQYF
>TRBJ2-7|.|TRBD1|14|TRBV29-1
TGCAGCGTTGCCCTCCGGGACAGGAATGACGAGCAGTACTTC
CSVALRDRNDEQYF
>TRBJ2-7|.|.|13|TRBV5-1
TGCGCCAGCAGCTTGGTCCTCTCCTACGAGCAGTACTTC
CASSLVLSYEQYF
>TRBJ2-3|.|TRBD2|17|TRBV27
TGTGCCAGCAGTTTGGTAGCCGGGGGGACTGGCACAGATACGCAGTATTTT
CASSLVAGGTGTDTQYF
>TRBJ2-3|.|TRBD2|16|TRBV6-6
TGTGCCAGCAGTCGGACTAGCGGGGGGACCACAGATACGCAGTATTTT
CASSRTSGGTTDTQYF
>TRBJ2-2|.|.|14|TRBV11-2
TGTGCCTGTGCCACCCCCAGGCTCGGCGGGGAGCTGTTTTTT
CACATPRLGGELFF
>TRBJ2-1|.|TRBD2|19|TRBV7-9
TGTGCCAGCAGCTTATCGTCGACTAGCGGGAGGTTCGCTTGGAATGAGCAGTTCTTC
CASSLSSTSGRFAWNEQFF
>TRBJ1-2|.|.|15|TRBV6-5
TGTGCCAGCAGCTTTACAGGGATAGGGAACTATGGCTACACCTTC
CASSFTGIGNYGYTF
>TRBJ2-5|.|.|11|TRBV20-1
TGCAGTGCTAGACTAACGGAGACCCAGTACTTC
CSARLTETQYF
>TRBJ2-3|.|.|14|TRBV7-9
TGTGCCAGCAGCTTATCGGGGATAACAGATACGCAGTATTTT
CASSLSGITDTQYF